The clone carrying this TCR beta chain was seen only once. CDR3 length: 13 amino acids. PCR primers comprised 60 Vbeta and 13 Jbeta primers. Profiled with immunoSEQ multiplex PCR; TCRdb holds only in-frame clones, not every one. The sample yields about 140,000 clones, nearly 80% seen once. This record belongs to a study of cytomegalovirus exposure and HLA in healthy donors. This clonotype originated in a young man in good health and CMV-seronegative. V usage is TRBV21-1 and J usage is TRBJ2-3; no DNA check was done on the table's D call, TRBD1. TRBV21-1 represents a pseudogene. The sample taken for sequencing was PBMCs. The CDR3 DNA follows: TGTGCCAGCCGACAGGGGTGCACAGATACGCAGTATTTT. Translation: CASRQGCTDTQYF.